This TCR beta chain was identified in a study of T cell responses to AZD1222 COVID-19 vaccine. Study details: Second-dose schedules of about 4 or about 12 weeks were combined.

Method: immunoSEQ multiplex PCR; TCRdb's copy keeps in-frame clones and lacks some. Here the sample spans approximately 120,000 clones, about 90% being singletons. CDR1 and CDR2 from the germline V gene are SQVTM and ANQGSEA. The V and J ends lost 7 bases and 5 bases, in that order; junction bases with no gene match: 7. The CDR3 length is 12 residues. This sequence originates from an adult in good health. The chain joins TRBV29-1 to TRBJ1-1, with TRBD1 matching 7 bases. The sequencing here drew on peripheral blood, taken on day 0 of AZD1222 vaccination. Here the CDR3 reads CSGDRVGTEAFF. CDR3 sequence (DNA): TGCAGCGGAGACAGGGTGGGAACTGAAGCTTTCTTT.